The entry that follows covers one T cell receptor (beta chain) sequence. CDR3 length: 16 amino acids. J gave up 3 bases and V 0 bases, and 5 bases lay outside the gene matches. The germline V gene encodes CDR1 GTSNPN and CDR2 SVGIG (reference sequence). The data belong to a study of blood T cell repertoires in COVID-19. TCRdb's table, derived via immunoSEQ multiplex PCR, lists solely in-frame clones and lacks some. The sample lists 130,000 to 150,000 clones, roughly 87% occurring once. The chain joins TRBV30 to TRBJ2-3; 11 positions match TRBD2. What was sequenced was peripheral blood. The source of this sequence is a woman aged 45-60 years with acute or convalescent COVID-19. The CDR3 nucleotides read TGTGCCTGGAGTGTTGGGGTAGCGGGAGGGACAGATACGCAGTATTTT. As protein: CAWSVGVAGGTDTQYF. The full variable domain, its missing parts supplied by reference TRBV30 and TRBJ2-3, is SQTIHQWPATLVQPVGSPLSLECTVEGTSNPNLYWYRQAAGRGLQLLFYSVGIGQISSEVPQNLSASRPQDRQFILSSKKLLLSDSGFYLCAWSVGVAGGTDTQYFGPGTRLTVL.